This T cell receptor (beta chain) was sequenced for a study of OX40 agonist ivuxolimab in advanced cancers. Turning to the study itself: Anti-PD-1, anti-PD-L1 or anti-CTLA-4 therapy given earlier was allowed, and around 40% had some.

Profiling relied on immunoSEQ multiplex PCR, and the TCRdb table lists in-frame clones only, not all of them. Among 35,000 to 40,000 clones, about 90% were seen once, and the ten largest hold 9.5%. A history of autoimmune disease or systemic immunosuppression excluded patients. Sampled blood was obtained at baseline, cycle 4 day 1, and cycle 7 day 1. This clone was recorded once. Its antigen is currently unknown. The CDR3 runs to 15 residues. The V gene's germline CDR1 is LNHDA and CDR2 SQIVND (reference sequence). Losses at the gene ends were 5 bases for V and 4 bases for J; bases not matched to a gene: 10. Study findings and constraints: Doses of 0.1 to 3.0 mg/kg were accompanied by clonal expansion of CD4+ and CD8+ blood T cells by week 6.

The chain carries TRBV19 and TRBJ1-1; the match to TRBD1 covers 7 bases. The receptor was isolated from an adult with an advanced solid tumor such as melanoma, head and neck, liver or kidney cancer. The sequenced sample was CD4+ or CD8+ T cells sorted from blood, obtained in a trial of the OX40 agonist ivuxolimab. The CDR3 nucleotides read TGTGCCAGTAGTTCCTACAGGGGCGCAGGCACTGAAGCTTTCTTT. This translates into CASSSYRGAGTEAFF.